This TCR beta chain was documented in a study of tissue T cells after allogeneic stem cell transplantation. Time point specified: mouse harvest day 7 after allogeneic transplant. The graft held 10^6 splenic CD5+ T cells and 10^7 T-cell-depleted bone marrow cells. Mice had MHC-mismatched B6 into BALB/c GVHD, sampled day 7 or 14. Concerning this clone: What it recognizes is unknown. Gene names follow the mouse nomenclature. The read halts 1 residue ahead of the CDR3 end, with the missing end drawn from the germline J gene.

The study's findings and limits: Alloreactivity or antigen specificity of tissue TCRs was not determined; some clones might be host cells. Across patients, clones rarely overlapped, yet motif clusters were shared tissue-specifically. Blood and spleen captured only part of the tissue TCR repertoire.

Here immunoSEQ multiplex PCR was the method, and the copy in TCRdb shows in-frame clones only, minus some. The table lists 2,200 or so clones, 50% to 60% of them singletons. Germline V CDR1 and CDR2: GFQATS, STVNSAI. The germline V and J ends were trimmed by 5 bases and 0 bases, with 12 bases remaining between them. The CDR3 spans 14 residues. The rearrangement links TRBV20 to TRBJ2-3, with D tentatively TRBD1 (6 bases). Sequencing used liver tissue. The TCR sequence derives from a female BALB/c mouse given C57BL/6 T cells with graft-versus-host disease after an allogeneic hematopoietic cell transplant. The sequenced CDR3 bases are TGTGGTGCTCCGGACAGAACCAGTGCAGAAACGCTGTAT. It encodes CGAPDRTSAETLY. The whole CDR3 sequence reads CGAPDRTSAETLYF.